Below are 2 T cell receptor beta chains sequenced from a single sample in a study of control samples from healthy donors and cancer patients. Produced via immunoSEQ multiplex PCR; TCRdb's table is partial and in-frame only. The sample gives under 300,000 clones, about four fifths of which show up once; about 14% is in the top ten. Sequencing was carried out using PBMCs. Every receptor here comes from a woman aged 55-75 years with lung cancer.

The V gene is TRBV30, the J gene TRBJ1-5; weak D call: TRBD1 (5 bases). Germline CDR1 is GTSNPN and CDR2 is SVGIG (reference sequence). V gave up 3 bases and J gave up 4 bases, with 13 bases separating them. This CDR3 contains 14 residues. The CDR3 DNA follows: TGTGCCTGGAGCTCAGGGCCGTCGAATCAGCCCCAGCATTTT. Its protein product is CAWSSGPSNQPQHF.

The J gene is TRBJ2-5, the V gene TRBV11-3; D uncertain. The V end was cut by 4 bases, the J end by 3 bases, with 9 bases between. The germline gives CDR1 SGHNT, CDR2 YENEEA. This CDR3 region has 13 residues. Here the CDR3 DNA reads TGTGCCAGCAGCTCATTGCCCGAAGAGACCCAGTACTTC. Amino acid sequence: CASSSLPEETQYF.